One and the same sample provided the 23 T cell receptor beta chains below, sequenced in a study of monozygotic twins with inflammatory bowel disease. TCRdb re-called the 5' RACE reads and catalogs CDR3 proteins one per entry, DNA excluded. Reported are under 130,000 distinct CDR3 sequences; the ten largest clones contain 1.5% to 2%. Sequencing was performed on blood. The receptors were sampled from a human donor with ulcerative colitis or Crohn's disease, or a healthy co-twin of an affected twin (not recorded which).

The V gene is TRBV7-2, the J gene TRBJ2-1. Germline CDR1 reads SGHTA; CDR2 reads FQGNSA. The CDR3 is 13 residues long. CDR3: CASTTYRNNEQFF.

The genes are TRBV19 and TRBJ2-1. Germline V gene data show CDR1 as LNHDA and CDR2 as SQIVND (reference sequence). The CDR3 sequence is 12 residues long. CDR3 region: CASSIGNAEQFF.

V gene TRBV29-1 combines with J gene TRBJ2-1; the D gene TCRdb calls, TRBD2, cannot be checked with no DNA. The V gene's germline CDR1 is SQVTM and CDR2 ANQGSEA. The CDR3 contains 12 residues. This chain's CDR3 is CSVTSGANPQFF.

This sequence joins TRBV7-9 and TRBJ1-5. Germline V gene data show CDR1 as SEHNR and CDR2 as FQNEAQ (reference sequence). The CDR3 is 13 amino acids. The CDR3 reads CASSLDNNQPQHF.

This chain's CDR3 is CASSSDGRDRGKYEQYF. The V and J genes are TRBV7-2 and TRBJ2-7; the TCRdb call, TRBD1, lacks DNA for checking. In germline, CDR1 is SGHTA, CDR2 FQGNSA. This CDR3 is built from 17 residues.

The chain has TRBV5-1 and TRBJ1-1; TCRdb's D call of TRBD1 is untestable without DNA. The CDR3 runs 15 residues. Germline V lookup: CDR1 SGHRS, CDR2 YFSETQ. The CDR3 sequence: CASSRRTGENTEAFF.

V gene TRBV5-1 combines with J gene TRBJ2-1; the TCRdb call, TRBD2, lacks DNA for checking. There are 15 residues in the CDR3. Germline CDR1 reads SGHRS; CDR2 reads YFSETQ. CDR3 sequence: CAISLQGLADNEQFF.

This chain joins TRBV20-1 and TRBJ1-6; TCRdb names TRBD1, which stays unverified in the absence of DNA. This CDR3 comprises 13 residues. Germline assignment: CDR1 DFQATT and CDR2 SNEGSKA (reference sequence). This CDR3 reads CSAPTGGQTPLHF.

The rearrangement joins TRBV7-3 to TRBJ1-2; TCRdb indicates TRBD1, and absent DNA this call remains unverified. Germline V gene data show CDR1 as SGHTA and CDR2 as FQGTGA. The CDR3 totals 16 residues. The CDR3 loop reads CASSPRPTGGREGYTF. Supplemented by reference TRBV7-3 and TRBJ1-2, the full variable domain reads GAGVSQTPSNKVTEKGKYVELRCDPISGHTALYWYRQSLGQGPEFLIYFQGTGAADDSGLPNDRFFAVRPEGSVSTLKIQRTERGDSAVYLCASSPRPTGGREGYTFGSGTRLTVV.

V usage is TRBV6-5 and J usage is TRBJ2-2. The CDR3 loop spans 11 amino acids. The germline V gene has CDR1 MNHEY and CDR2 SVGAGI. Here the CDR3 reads CASSRRGELFF.

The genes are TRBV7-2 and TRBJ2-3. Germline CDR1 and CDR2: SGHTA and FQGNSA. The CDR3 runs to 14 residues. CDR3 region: CASSLRRVSDTQYF.

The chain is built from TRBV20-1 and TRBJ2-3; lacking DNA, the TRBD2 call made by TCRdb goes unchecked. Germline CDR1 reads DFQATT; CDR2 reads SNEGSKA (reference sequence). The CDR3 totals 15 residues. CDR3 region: CSARDREAALDTQYF.

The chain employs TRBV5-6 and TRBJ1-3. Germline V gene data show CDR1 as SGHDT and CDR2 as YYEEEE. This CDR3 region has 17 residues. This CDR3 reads CASSVGWQPSSGNTIYF.

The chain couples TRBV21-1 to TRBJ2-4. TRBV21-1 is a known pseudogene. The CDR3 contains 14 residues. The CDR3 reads CASSARRAKNMQYF.

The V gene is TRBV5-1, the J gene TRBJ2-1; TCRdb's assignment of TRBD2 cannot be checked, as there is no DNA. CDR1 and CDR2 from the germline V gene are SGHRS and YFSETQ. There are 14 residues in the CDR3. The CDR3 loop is CASSPSLANNEQFF.

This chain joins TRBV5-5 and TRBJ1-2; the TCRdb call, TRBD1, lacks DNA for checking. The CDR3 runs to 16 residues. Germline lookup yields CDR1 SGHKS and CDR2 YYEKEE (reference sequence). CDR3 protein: CASSLPRTGGNYGYTF. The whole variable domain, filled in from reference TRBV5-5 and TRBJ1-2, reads DAGVTQSPTHLIKTRGQQVTLRCSPISGHKSVSWYQQVLGQGPQFIFQYYEKEERGRGNFPDRFSARQFPNYSSELNVNALLLGDSALYLCASSLPRTGGNYGYTFGSGTRLTVV.

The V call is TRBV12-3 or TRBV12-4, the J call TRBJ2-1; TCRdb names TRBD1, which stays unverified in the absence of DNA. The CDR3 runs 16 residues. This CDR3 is CASSQTGTRTANEQFF.

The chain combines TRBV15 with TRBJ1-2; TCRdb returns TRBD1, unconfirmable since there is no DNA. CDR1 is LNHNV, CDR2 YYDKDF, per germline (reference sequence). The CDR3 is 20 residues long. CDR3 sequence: CATSRDWRELSGGPPYGYTF.

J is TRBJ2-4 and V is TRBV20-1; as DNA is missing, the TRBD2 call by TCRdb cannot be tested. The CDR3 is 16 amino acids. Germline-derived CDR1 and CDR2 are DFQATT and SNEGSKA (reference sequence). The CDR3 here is CSAITAGVVGRNIQYF.

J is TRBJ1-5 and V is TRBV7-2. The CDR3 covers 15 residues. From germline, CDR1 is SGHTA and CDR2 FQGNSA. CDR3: CASSFSLSGNQPQHF.

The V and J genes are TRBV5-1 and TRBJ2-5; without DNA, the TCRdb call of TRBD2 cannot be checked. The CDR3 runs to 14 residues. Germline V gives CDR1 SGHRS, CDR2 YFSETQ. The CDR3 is CASRELARSGTQYF.

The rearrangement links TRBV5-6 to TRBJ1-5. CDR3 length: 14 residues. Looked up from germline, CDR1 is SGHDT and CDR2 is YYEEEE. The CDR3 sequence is CASSVGGRGQPQHF.

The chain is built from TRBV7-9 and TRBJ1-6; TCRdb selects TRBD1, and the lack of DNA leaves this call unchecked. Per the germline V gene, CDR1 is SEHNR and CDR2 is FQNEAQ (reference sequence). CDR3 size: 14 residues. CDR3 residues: CASSADRVDSPLHF.